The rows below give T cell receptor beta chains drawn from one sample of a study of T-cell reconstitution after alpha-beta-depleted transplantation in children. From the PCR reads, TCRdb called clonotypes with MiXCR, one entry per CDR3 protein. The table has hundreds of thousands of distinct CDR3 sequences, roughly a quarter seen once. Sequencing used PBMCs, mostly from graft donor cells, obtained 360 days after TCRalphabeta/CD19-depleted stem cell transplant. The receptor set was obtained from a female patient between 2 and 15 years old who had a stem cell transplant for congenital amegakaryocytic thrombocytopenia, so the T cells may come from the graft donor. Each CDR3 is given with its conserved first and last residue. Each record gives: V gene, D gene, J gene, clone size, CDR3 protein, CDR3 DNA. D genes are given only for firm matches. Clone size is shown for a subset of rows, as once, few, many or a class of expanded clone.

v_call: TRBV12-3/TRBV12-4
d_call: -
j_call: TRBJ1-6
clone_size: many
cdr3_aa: CASSLNRRVSPLHF
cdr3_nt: TGTGCCAGCAGTTTGAACCGCAGGGTCTCACCCCTCCACTTT

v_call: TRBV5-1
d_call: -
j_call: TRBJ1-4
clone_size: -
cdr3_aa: CASSRGDGSEKLFF
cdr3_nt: TGCGCCAGCAGCAGGGGGGACGGGAGTGAAAAACTGTTTTTT

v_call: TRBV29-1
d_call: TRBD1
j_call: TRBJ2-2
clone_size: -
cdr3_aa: CSVSGGPTATGELFF
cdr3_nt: TGCAGCGTCTCAGGGGGCCCAACCGCCACCGGGGAGCTGTTTTTT

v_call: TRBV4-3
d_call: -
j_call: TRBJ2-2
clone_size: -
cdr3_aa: CASSQDMRDTGELFF
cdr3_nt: TGCGCCAGCAGCCAAGATATGAGGGACACCGGGGAGCTGTTTTTT

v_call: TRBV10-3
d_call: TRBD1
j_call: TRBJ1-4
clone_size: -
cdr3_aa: CAISPGTGDEKLFF
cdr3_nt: TGTGCCATCAGTCCCGGGACAGGGGATGAAAAACTGTTTTTT

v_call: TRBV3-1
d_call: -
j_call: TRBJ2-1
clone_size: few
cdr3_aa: CASSPGRSDEQFF
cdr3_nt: TGTGCCAGCAGCCCTGGCAGGTCCGATGAGCAGTTCTTC

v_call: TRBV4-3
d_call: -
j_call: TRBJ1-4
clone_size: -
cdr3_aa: CASSHFRVEKLFF
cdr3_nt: TGCGCCAGCAGCCACTTCAGGGTTGAAAAACTGTTTTTT

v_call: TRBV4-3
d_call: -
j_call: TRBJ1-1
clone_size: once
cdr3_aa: CASSQDGFPNTEAFF
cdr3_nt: TGCGCCAGCAGCCAAGACGGGTTCCCGAACACTGAAGCTTTCTTT

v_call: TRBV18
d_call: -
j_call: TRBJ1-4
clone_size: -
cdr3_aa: CASSPNPTRGKLFF
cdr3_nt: TGTGCCAGCTCCCCAAACCCGACGAGGGGAAAACTGTTTTTT

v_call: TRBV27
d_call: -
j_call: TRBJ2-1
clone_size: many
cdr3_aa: CASSLSIGDDLSYNEQFF
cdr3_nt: TGTGCCAGCAGTTTATCGATCGGGGACGATCTCTCCTACAATGAGCAGTTCTTC

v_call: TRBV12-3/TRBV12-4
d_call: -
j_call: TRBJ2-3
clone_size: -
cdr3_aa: CASRDSSSTDTQYF
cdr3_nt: TGTGCCAGCAGGGACTCATCTAGCACAGATACGCAGTATTTT

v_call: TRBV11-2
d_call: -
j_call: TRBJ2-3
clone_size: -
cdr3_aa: CASSFKAPKDTQYF
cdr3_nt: TGTGCCAGCAGCTTTAAAGCCCCGAAGGATACGCAGTATTTT

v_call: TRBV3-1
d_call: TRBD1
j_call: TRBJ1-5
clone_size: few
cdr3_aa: CASSQAGDRAIQPQHF
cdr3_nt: TGTGCCAGCAGCCAAGCCGGAGACAGGGCGATTCAGCCCCAGCATTTT

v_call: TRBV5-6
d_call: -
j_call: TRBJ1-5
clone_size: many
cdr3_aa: CASSSGDQPQHF
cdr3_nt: TGTGCCAGCAGCTCAGGAGATCAGCCCCAGCATTTT

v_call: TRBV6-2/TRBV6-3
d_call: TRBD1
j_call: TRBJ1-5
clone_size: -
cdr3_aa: CASSSRGRSGQPQHF
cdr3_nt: TGTGCCAGCAGCTCTAGGGGGCGTTCGGGGCAGCCCCAGCATTTT

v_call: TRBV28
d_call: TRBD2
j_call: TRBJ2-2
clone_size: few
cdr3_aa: CASSLWRERSGELFF
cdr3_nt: TGTGCCAGCAGTTTATGGCGGGAGAGGTCCGGGGAGCTGTTTTTT

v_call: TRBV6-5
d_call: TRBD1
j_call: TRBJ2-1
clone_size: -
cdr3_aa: CASSYAHAGTGDNEQFF
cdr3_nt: TGTGCCAGCAGTTACGCACATGCTGGGACAGGGGACAATGAGCAGTTCTTC

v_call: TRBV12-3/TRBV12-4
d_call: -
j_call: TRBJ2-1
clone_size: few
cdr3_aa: CASSSFPEFNEQFF
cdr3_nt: TGTGCCAGCAGTTCCTTCCCGGAGTTCAATGAGCAGTTCTTC

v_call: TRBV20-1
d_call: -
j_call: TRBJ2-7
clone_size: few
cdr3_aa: CSASDSKINAYEQYF
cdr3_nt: TGCAGTGCTAGCGACTCGAAGATCAACGCCTACGAGCAGTACTTC

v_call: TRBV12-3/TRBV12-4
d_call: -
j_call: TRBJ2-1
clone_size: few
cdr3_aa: CASSLAGWGQPNNEQFF
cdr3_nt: TGTGCCAGCAGTTTAGCGGGTTGGGGACAACCGAACAATGAGCAGTTCTTC

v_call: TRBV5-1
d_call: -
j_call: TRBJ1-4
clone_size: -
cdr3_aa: CASQKLLGDEKLFF
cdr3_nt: TGCGCCAGCCAGAAGCTTCTGGGGGATGAAAAACTGTTTTTT

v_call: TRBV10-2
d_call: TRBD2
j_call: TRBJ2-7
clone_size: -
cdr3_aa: CASSDWARGGNYEQYF
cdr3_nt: TGCGCCAGCAGTGATTGGGCCCGGGGGGGAAACTACGAGCAGTACTTC

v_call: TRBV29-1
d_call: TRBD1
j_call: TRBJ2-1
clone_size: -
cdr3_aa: CSVARGLYNEQFF
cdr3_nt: TGCAGCGTTGCTAGGGGGCTCTACAATGAGCAGTTCTTC

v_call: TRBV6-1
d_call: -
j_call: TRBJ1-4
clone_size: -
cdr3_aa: CASREPTGTDEKLFF
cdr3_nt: TGTGCCAGCAGAGAGCCAACCGGGACTGATGAAAAACTGTTTTTT

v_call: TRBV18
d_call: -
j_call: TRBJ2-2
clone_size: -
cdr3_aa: CASSLRRGTEFTTNTGELFF
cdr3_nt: TGTGCCAGCTCACTACGTCGAGGGACGGAATTTACTACGAACACCGGGGAGCTGTTTTTT

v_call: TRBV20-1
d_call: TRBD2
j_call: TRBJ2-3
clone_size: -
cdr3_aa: CSASGGVAGPTDTQYF
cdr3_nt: TGCAGTGCTTCCGGAGGGGTAGCGGGACCCACAGATACGCAGTATTTT

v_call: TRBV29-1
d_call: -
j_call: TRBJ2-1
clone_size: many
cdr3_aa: CSVLTLDTHDWPYNEQFF
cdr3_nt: TGCAGCGTTCTTACTCTTGACACTCATGATTGGCCCTACAATGAGCAGTTCTTC

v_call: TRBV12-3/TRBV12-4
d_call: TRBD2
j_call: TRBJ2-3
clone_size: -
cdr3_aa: CASSLGFWRTSGDGISNTQYF
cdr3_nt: TGTGCCAGCAGTTTAGGTTTTTGGAGGACTAGCGGGGATGGAATTTCGAATACGCAGTATTTT

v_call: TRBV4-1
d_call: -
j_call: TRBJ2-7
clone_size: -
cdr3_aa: CASSREGGRFYEQYF
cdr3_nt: TGCGCCAGCAGCCGCGAAGGGGGGCGGTTCTACGAGCAGTACTTC

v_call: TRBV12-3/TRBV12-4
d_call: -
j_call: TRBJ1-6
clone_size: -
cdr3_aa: CASSLVVQSRGSPLHF
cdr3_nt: TGTGCCAGCAGTTTAGTCGTCCAGTCCCGTGGGTCACCCCTCCACTTT

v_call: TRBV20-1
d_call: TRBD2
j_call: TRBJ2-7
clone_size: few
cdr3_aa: CSAPGWAGGNYEQYF
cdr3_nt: TGCAGTGCTCCAGGGTGGGCGGGAGGTAACTACGAGCAGTACTTC

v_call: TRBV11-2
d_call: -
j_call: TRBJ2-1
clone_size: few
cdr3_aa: CASSDGTFRSYNEQFF
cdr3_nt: TGTGCCAGCAGCGACGGGACTTTCCGCTCCTACAATGAGCAGTTCTTC

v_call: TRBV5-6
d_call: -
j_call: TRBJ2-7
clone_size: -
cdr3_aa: CASSLARGNTYEQYF
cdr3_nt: TGTGCCAGCAGCTTGGCTCGGGGGAATACCTACGAGCAGTACTTC

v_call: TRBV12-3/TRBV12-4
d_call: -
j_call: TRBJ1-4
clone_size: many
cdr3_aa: CASRPGLGEKLFF
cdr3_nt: TGTGCCAGCAGACCTGGACTCGGTGAAAAACTGTTTTTT

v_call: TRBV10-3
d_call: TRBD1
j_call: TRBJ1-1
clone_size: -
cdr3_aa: CAISQQGRNTEAFF
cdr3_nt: TGTGCCATCAGCCAACAGGGGCGGAACACTGAAGCTTTCTTT

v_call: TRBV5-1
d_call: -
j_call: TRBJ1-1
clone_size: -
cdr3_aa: CASSSQQGWNTEAFF
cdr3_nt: TGCGCCAGCAGCTCCCAACAGGGTTGGAACACTGAAGCTTTCTTT

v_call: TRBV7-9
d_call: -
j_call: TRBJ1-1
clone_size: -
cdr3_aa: CASSLQGLDTEAFF
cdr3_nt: TGTGCCAGCAGCTTACAGGGATTGGACACTGAAGCTTTCTTT

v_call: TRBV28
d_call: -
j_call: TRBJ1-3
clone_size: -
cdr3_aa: CASRGGSGNTIYF
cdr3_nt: TGTGCCAGCCGGGGAGGCTCTGGAAACACCATATATTTT

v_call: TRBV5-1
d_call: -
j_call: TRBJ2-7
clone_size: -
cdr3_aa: CASSLTAGAYEQYF
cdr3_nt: TGCGCCAGCAGCCTGACGGCAGGAGCCTACGAGCAGTACTTC

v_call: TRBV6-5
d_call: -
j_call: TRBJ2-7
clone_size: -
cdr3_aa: CASSYFRTGVYEQYF
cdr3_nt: TGTGCCAGCAGTTATTTCCGGACGGGAGTCTACGAGCAGTACTTC

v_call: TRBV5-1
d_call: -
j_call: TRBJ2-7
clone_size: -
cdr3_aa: CASSFLGRAVYEQYF
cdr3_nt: TGCGCCAGCAGCTTCCTGGGCCGGGCGGTGTACGAGCAGTACTTC

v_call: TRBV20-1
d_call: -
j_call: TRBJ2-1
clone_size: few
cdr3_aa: CSARDATGATYNEQFF
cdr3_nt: TGCAGTGCTAGAGACGCGACGGGGGCCACTTACAATGAGCAGTTCTTC

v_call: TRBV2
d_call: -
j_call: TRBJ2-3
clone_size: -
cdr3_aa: CASSGLRGISTDTQYF
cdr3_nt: TGTGCCAGCAGTGGGTTAAGGGGGATAAGCACAGATACGCAGTATTTT

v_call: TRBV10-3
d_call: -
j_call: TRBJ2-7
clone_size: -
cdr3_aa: CAISDRPTYEQYF
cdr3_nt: TGTGCCATCAGTGACAGGCCGACCTACGAGCAGTACTTC

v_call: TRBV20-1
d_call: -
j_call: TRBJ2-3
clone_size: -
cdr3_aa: CSARDSEDTDTQYF
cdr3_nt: TGCAGTGCTAGAGATTCCGAGGACACAGATACGCAGTATTTT

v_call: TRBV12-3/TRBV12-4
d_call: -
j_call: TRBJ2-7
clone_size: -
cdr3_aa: CASNAGHLYEQYF
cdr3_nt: TGTGCCAGCAACGCGGGACACCTATACGAGCAGTACTTC

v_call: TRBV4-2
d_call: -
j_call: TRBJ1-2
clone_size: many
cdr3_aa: CASSQALRDVDYGYTF
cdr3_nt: TGTGCCAGCAGCCAAGCCCTCAGGGATGTTGACTATGGCTACACCTTC

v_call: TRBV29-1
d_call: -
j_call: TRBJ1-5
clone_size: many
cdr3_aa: CSVALSRGGQPQHF
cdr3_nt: TGCAGCGTTGCCCTCAGCCGGGGGGGGCAGCCCCAGCATTTT

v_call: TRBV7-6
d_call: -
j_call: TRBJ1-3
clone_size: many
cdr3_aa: CASSLGGRSSGNTIYF
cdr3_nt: TGTGCCAGCAGCTTAGGGGGCAGGAGCTCTGGAAACACCATATATTTT

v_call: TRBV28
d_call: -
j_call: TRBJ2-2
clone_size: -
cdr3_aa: CASSLGLANTGELFF
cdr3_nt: TGTGCCAGCAGTTTGGGGCTAGCGAATACCGGGGAGCTGTTTTTT

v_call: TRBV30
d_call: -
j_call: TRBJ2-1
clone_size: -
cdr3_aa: CAWSSSRGLYEQFF
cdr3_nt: TGTGCCTGGAGTTCGTCTAGAGGCCTCTATGAGCAGTTCTTC

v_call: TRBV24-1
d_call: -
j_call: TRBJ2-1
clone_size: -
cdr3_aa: CATSDAGTPKYNEQFF
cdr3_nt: TGTGCCACCAGTGACGCGGGGACACCTAAGTACAATGAGCAGTTCTTC

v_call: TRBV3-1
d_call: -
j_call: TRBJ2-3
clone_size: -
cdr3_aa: CASSHGGASTDTQYF
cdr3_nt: TGTGCCAGCAGCCATGGGGGGGCGAGCACAGATACGCAGTATTTT